This is a list of T cell receptor beta chains from one sample in a study of T cell clonotyping in hematopoietic cell transplantation. Produced via immunoSEQ multiplex PCR; TCRdb's table is partial and in-frame only. The repertoire holds just over 4,000 clones, with 95% as singletons. The source was PBMCs, collected 30 days after allogeneic stem cell transplant. Source of these receptors: a male patient between 45 and 60 years old who had an allogeneic stem cell transplant from a related donor, so the T cells may come from the graft donor. Some clones in this sample may be carry-over from other donors' samples. The CDR3 runs from the conserved cysteine through the conserved F or W. A D gene is named only where the DNA matches it firmly. Some rows mark clone size as missing; the rest say once, few, many or name a class of expanded clone.

D gene: NA; V gene: TRBV10-1; clone size: NA; J gene: TRBJ1-2; CDR3 length: 16; CDR3 protein: CASSESGTVSLYGYTF; CDR3 DNA: TGCGCCAGCAGTGAGTCGGGGACCGTATCTCTCTATGGCTACACCTTC
D gene: TRBD2; V gene: TRBV5-5; clone size: NA; J gene: TRBJ2-1; CDR3 length: 19; CDR3 protein: CASSIRTSGSLFSYNEQFF; CDR3 DNA: TGTGCCAGCAGCATTCGGACTAGCGGGAGTTTATTTTCCTACAATGAGCAGTTCTTC
D gene: NA; V gene: TRBV2; clone size: NA; J gene: TRBJ1-1; CDR3 length: 13; CDR3 protein: CASRLGASTEAFF; CDR3 DNA: TGTGCCAGCCGATTGGGGGCGAGTACTGAAGCTTTCTTT
D gene: NA; V gene: TRBV4-1; clone size: NA; J gene: TRBJ1-5; CDR3 length: 15; CDR3 protein: CASSQDGRAWQPQHF; CDR3 DNA: TGCGCCAGCAGCCAAGATGGCAGGGCCTGGCAGCCCCAGCATTTT
D gene: TRBD1; V gene: TRBV6-5; clone size: NA; J gene: TRBJ2-3; CDR3 length: 14; CDR3 protein: CASAQDREVDTQYF; CDR3 DNA: TGTGCCAGCGCACAGGACAGGGAGGTTGATACGCAGTATTTT
D gene: TRBD1; V gene: TRBV5-1; clone size: once; J gene: TRBJ1-2; CDR3 length: 16; CDR3 protein: CASSLGTGQGPYGYTF; CDR3 DNA: TGCGCCAGCAGCTTGGGGACGGGACAGGGACCCTATGGCTACACCTTC
D gene: NA; V gene: TRBV7-8; clone size: NA; J gene: TRBJ2-2; CDR3 length: 14; CDR3 protein: CASSLDGNTGELFF; CDR3 DNA: TGTGCCAGCAGCTTAGACGGGAACACCGGGGAGCTGTTTTTT
D gene: TRBD1; V gene: TRBV4-2; clone size: NA; J gene: TRBJ2-1; CDR3 length: 16; CDR3 protein: CASSHPPGGSYNEQFF; CDR3 DNA: TGTGCCAGCAGCCATCCCCCAGGGGGCTCTTACAATGAGCAGTTCTTC
D gene: NA; V gene: TRBV28; clone size: NA; J gene: TRBJ1-6; CDR3 length: 12; CDR3 protein: CASREDNSPLHF; CDR3 DNA: TGTGCCAGCAGGGAGGATAATTCACCCCTCCACTTT
D gene: TRBD1; V gene: TRBV18; clone size: NA; J gene: TRBJ2-5; CDR3 length: 13; CDR3 protein: CASSRTGPETQYF; CDR3 DNA: TGTGCCAGCTCGCGGACAGGGCCAGAGACCCAGTACTTC
D gene: NA; V gene: TRBV5-1; clone size: NA; J gene: TRBJ1-3; CDR3 length: 14; CDR3 protein: CASSSQGPGNTIYF; CDR3 DNA: TGCGCCAGCAGCTCCCAGGGGCCTGGAAACACCATATATTTT
D gene: TRBD1; V gene: TRBV6-4; clone size: NA; J gene: TRBJ1-2; CDR3 length: 13; CDR3 protein: CASSETGGYGYTF; CDR3 DNA: TGTGCCAGCAGTGAGACAGGGGGCTATGGCTACACCTTC
D gene: NA; V gene: TRBV19; clone size: NA; J gene: TRBJ2-1; CDR3 length: 13; CDR3 protein: CASSNRQPDEQFF; CDR3 DNA: TGTGCCAGTAGTAACCGTCAGCCCGATGAGCAGTTCTTC
D gene: NA; V gene: TRBV27; clone size: NA; J gene: TRBJ2-3; CDR3 length: 14; CDR3 protein: CASSFRTPDGTQYF; CDR3 DNA: TGTGCCAGCAGTTTCCGGACCCCAGACGGTACGCAGTATTTT
D gene: NA; V gene: TRBV5-6; clone size: NA; J gene: TRBJ1-1; CDR3 length: 13; CDR3 protein: CASRDAMNTEAFF; CDR3 DNA: TGTGCCAGCAGGGACGCCATGAACACTGAAGCTTTCTTT
D gene: NA; V gene: TRBV11-2; clone size: NA; J gene: TRBJ1-5; CDR3 length: 14; CDR3 protein: CASSPSIGGQPQHF; CDR3 DNA: TGTGCCAGCAGCCCCTCGATCGGGGGCCAGCCCCAGCATTTT
D gene: TRBD1; V gene: TRBV10-3; clone size: NA; J gene: TRBJ2-5; CDR3 length: 14; CDR3 protein: CAISANRDRETQYF; CDR3 DNA: TGTGCCATCAGCGCGAACCGGGACAGAGAGACCCAGTACTTC